This record concerns one TCR beta chain sequence. After extraction with the RNeasy kit, roughly 0.5 to 1 ug of the RNA was reverse transcribed using random hexamers. TCR beta CDR3 was amplified by immunoSEQ covering 54 Vbeta and 13 Jbeta. TCRdb called the immunoSEQ multiplex PCR reads again in MiXCR, with one record for every CDR3 protein. The sample lists roughly 120,000 distinct CDR3 sequences; around 94% were seen once. The record originates from a study of CD8 T cells in Susac syndrome. Trimming left V 1 base short and J 4 bases short, with 10 bases between. The CDR3 is 15 amino acids. In germline, CDR1 is SGHVS, CDR2 FNYEAQ.

Input material: CD4+ T cells from PBMCs. The chain has TRBV7-6 and TRBJ2-2, with unresolved D. This clonotype was obtained from a human donor in good health. The CDR3 region is CASSLGAVLTGELFF. CDR3 in DNA: TGTGCCAGCAGCTTAGGTGCGGTCCTCACCGGGGAGCTGTTTTTT.